The 6 T cell receptor beta chains below were found in one sample sequenced in a study of regulatory T cells in long-lasting Graves disease. This sample's time point: newly diagnosed GD, antithyroid drugs for less than 3 months. After RNA was extracted from PBMCs, the TCR library was made from it. Investigators prepared the TCR beta libraries by applying iRepertoire HTBI primers and Arm-PCR of CDR3 regions. MiXCR, applied by TCRdb to the multiplex PCR reads, yields one record per CDR3 protein. The sample has about 330,000 distinct CDR3 sequences, 15% to 20% seen once. The same data also went into a second study, on T cells in Graves' hyperthyroidism and ophthalmopathy.

Material: peripheral blood mononuclear cells (PBMCs), obtained at new diagnosis, from a patient treated with antithyroid drugs. The receptor source for this set is a woman younger than 30 with Graves disease.

This clonotype was counted ten times or more. J is TRBJ2-7 and V is TRBV6-4, with 7 bases that match TRBD2. The CDR3 totals 18 residues. V shed 6 bases, J shed 2 bases, and the junction held 19 bases outside the gene matches. Germline V gene sequence: CDR1 MRHNA, CDR2 SNTAGT. In DNA, the CDR3 is TGTGCCAGCAGCCGGGACTACCGAATTCTGGGCTTAACCTACGAGCAGTACTTC. This sequence encodes CASSRDYRILGLTYEQYF.

The table lists this clonotype with a count of one. Just one base apart from a much larger clone, this may be a read error. V and J are TRBV6-5 and TRBJ1-6; D uncertain. With 1 base removed from V and 11 bases from J, the gap between germline ends came to 21 bases. CDR1 and CDR2 (germline): MNHEY, SVGAGI. CDR3 length: 17 amino acids. This CDR3 is CASSYLIVSAGNPPLHF. The CDR3 nucleotides are TGTGCCAGCAGTTACTTGATTGTTTCCGCCGGGAATCCACCCCTCCACTTT.

This clonotype was seen a handful of times. CDR3 loop: CASSYLRGLAGGSEQFF. The CDR3, as DNA: TGTGCCAGCAGTTACCTTCGGGGACTAGCGGGAGGAAGTGAGCAGTTCTTC. This rearrangement joins TRBV6-2 or TRBV6-3 to TRBJ2-1, with 15 bases fitting TRBD2. The germline V gene encodes CDR1 MNHEY and CDR2 SVGEGT. This CDR3 is built from 17 residues. After removal of 2 bases from V and 9 bases from J, the junction contained 8 bases not matched to a gene.

This clonotype occurred a few times. The genes are TRBV20-1 and TRBJ1-2, with TRBD1 as a possible D gene (6 bases). The CDR3 runs 16 residues. Germline lookup yields CDR1 DFQATT and CDR2 SNEGSKA (reference sequence). The V end lost 6 bases, the J end lost 2 bases, and 22 bases lay between the germline ends. The CDR3 DNA reads as TGCAGTGCCGCCGCTAAACAGGGACCAAACAACTATGGCTACACCTTC. Amino acid sequence: CSAAAKQGPNNYGYTF.

This clonotype was recorded only once. The junction differs from germline at one of its ends, possibly a read error. The chain has TRBV20-1 and TRBJ1-6, with D tentatively TRBD1 (5 bases). The CDR3 is 17 amino acids. Germline values: CDR1 DFQATT, CDR2 SNEGSKA (reference sequence). The CDR3 loop is CSARAVGVTGFNSPLYF. CDR3 coding DNA: TGCAGTGCTAGAGCCGTTGGGGTAACAGGTTTTAATTCACCCCTCTACTTT.

This clonotype has ten or more counts. The chain carries TRBV20-1 and TRBJ2-1; 9 nucleotides align to TRBD2. The germline V gene encodes CDR1 DFQATT and CDR2 SNEGSKA (reference sequence). This CDR3 contains 17 residues. Germline trimming cut 3 bases from V and 8 bases from J; bases unmatched to any gene: 17. The CDR3 sequence is CSASLVSGGRAMYEQFF. The DNA of the CDR3 is TGCAGTGCTAGCTTAGTTTCAGGCGGGAGGGCCATGTATGAGCAGTTCTTC.